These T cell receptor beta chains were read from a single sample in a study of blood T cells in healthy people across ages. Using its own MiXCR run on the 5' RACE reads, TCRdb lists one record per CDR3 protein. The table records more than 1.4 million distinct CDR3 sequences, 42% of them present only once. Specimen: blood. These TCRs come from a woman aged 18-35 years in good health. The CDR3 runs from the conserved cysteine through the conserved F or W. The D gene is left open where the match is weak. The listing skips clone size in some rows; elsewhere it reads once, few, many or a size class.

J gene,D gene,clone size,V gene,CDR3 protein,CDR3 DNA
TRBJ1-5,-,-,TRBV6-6,CASTDYVGPGADQPQHF,TGTGCCAGCACCGATTATGTAGGTCCCGGGGCCGATCAGCCCCAGCATTTT
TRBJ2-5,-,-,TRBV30,CAWIHSGETQYF,TGTGCCTGGATCCATAGCGGAGAGACCCAGTACTTC
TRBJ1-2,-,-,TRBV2,CASSGDRGGYTF,TGTGCCAGCAGTGGGGACCGAGGGGGCTACACCTTC
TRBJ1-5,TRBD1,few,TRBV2,CASRAQGASNQPQHF,TGTGCCAGCAGGGCACAGGGGGCGAGCAATCAGCCCCAGCATTTT
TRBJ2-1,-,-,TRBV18,CASSRRDKNSYNEQFF,TGTGCCAGCTCCCGGAGGGACAAAAACTCCTACAATGAGCAGTTCTTC
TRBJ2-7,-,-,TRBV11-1,CASSLFWTGTFSSYEQYF,TGTGCCAGCAGCTTATTCTGGACGGGAACATTTAGCTCCTACGAGCAGTACTTC
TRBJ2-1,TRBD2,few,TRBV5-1,CASSPGLAGGLTSYNEQFF,TGCGCCAGCAGCCCCGGACTAGCGGGGGGACTTACCTCCTACAATGAGCAGTTCTTC
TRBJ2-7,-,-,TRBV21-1,CASSRPGGGDPYYEQYF,TGTGCCAGCAGCCGCCCCGGTGGGGGGGACCCATACTACGAGCAGTACTTC
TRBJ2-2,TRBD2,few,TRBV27,CASSLSTSGGLTGELFF,TGTGCCAGCAGTTTATCGACTAGCGGGGGGCTCACCGGGGAGCTGTTTTTT
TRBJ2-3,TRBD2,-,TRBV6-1,CASSGRLAGEGDTQYF,TGTGCCAGCAGTGGTCGACTAGCGGGAGAGGGAGATACGCAGTATTTT
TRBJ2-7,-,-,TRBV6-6,CASSYSPSARIYNEQYF,TGTGCCAGCAGTTATTCCCCTAGTGCCCGAATTTACAATGAGCAGTACTTC
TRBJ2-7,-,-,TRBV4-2,CASSQELGLGYEQYF,TGTGCCAGCAGCCAAGAGCTGGGGTTAGGCTACGAGCAGTACTTC
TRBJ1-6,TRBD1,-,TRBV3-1,CASSRAGSGTGLNSPLHF,TGTGCCAGCAGCCGTGCGGGCTCCGGGACAGGGTTGAATTCACCCCTCCACTTT
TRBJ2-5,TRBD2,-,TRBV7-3,CASSLAPTSGGAERAYF,TGTGCCAGCAGCTTGGCCCCAACTAGCGGGGGTGCGGAGCGAGCGTACTTC
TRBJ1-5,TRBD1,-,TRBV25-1,CASSDPGPGGSGQPQHF,TGTGCCAGCAGTGATCCAGGGCCAGGGGGCTCGGGTCAGCCCCAGCATTTT
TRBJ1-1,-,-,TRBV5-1,CASSLASTYEAFF,TGCGCCAGCAGCTTGGCTTCAACGTATGAAGCTTTCTTT
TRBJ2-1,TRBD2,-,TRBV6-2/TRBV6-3,CASSYSPGTSGHNEQFF,TGTGCCAGCAGTTACTCCCCCGGGACTAGCGGACACAATGAGCAGTTCTTC
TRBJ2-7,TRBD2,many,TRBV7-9,CASSPRDYTYEQYF,TGTGCCAGCAGCCCAAGGGACTACACCTACGAGCAGTACTTC
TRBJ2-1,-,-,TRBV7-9,CASSFFSEQFF,TGTGCCAGCAGCTTCTTTAGCGAGCAGTTCTTC
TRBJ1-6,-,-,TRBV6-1,CASSEDSLYNSPLHF,TGTGCCAGCAGTGAAGACAGCCTCTATAATTCACCCCTCCACTTT
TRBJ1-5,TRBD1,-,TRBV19,CASSTLTGAVFNQPQHF,TGTGCCAGTAGTACCTTGACAGGGGCGGTGTTCAATCAGCCCCAGCATTTT
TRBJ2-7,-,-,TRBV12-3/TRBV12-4,CASSKGGGGVYEQYF,TGTGCCAGCAGCAAGGGTGGGGGGGGCGTCTACGAGCAGTACTTC
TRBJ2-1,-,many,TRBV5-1,CASSPGTGYNEQFF,TGCGCCAGCAGCCCTGGGACCGGCTACAATGAGCAGTTCTTC
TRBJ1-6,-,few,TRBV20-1,CSARDLGGAAYNSPLHF,TGCAGTGCTAGAGATCTAGGAGGAGCGGCCTATAATTCACCCCTCCACTTT
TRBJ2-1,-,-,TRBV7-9,CASSSTGGAVYNEQFF,TGTGCCAGCAGCTCAACCGGTGGGGCAGTTTACAATGAGCAGTTCTTC
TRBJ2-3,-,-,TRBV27,CASSPGFPTDTQYF,TGTGCCAGCAGCCCGGGATTCCCCACAGATACGCAGTATTTT
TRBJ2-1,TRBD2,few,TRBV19,CASSITSGQYNEQFF,TGTGCCAGTAGTATTACTAGCGGGCAATACAATGAGCAGTTCTTC
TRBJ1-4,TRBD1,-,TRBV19,CASSQRTGGNEKLFF,TGTGCCAGTAGTCAACGGACAGGGGGTAATGAAAAACTGTTTTTT
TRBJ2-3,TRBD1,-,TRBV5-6,CASSLKTGSGTDTQYF,TGTGCCAGCAGCCTGAAGACAGGGTCGGGCACAGATACGCAGTATTTT
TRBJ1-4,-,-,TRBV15,CATSRDREGEKLFF,TGTGCCACCAGCAGAGACAGGGAGGGAGAAAAACTGTTTTTT
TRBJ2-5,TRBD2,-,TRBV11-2,CASSRAGDFQETQYF,TGTGCCAGCAGCCGCGCGGGGGACTTCCAAGAGACCCAGTACTTC
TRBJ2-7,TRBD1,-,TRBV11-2,CASSLVWDSSSYEQYF,TGTGCCAGCAGCTTAGTTTGGGACAGTAGCTCCTACGAGCAGTACTTC
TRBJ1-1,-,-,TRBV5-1,CASSLARGRITEAFF,TGCGCCAGCAGCTTGGCCAGGGGACGCATCACTGAAGCTTTCTTT
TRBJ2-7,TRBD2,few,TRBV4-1,CASSQESGVSSYEQYF,TGCGCCAGCAGCCAGGAGAGCGGGGTTAGCTCCTACGAGCAGTACTTC
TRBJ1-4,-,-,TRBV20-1,CSARARVPASEKLFF,TGCAGTGCTAGAGCCCGGGTCCCCGCGAGTGAAAAGCTGTTTTTT
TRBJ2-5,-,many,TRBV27,CASSLSGETQYF,TGTGCCAGCAGCTTAAGTGGAGAGACCCAGTACTTC
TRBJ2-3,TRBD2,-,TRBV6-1,CATTVGRGYTYTDTQYF,TGTGCCACCACCGTGGGGCGGGGGTATACCTACACAGATACGCAGTATTTT
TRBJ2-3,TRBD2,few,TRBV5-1,CASSLALAASTDTQYF,TGCGCCAGCAGCTTGGCCCTAGCGGCTAGCACAGATACGCAGTATTTT
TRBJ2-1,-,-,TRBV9,CASSVAGRSYNEQFF,TGTGCCAGCAGCGTAGCAGGCCGCTCCTACAATGAGCAGTTCTTC
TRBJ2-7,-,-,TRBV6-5,CASSYSGQGYYEQYF,TGTGCCAGCAGTTACTCTGGGCAGGGGTACTACGAGCAGTACTTC
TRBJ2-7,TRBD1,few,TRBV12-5,CASGPGTGDYEQYF,TGTGCTAGTGGTCCCGGGACAGGAGACTACGAGCAGTACTTC
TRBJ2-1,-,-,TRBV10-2,CASSSQSSYNEQFF,TGCGCCAGCAGCAGTCAGAGCTCCTACAATGAGCAGTTCTTC
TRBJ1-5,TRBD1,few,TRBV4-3,CASSPRTGRPQHF,TGCGCCAGCAGCCCCCGGACAGGGAGGCCCCAGCATTTT
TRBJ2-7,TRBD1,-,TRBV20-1,CSAIPADRVLYEQYF,TGCAGTGCTATTCCTGCCGACAGGGTCTTATACGAGCAGTACTTC
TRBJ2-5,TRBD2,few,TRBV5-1,CASRPVTGGNQETQYF,TGCGCCAGCAGGCCTGTTACGGGGGGGAACCAAGAGACCCAGTACTTC
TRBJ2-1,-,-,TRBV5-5,CASSWDLVGGQFF,TGTGCCAGCAGCTGGGATCTAGTCGGAGGTCAGTTCTTC
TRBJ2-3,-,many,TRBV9,CASSISTDTQYF,TGTGCCAGCAGCATCTCCACAGATACGCAGTATTTT
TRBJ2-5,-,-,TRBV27,CASSLGWGNDEQYF,TGTGCCAGCAGCCTTGGGTGGGGAAACGATGAGCAGTACTTC
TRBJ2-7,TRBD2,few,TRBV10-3,CAISEGTTYYEQYF,TGTGCCATCAGTGAGGGGACTACCTACTACGAGCAGTACTTC
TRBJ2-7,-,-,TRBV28,CASIASYNEQYF,TGTGCCAGCATAGCCTCCTACAATGAGCAGTACTTC
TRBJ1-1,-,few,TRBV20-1,CSARVSGMNTEAFF,TGCAGTGCTAGAGTATCAGGGATGAACACTGAAGCTTTCTTT
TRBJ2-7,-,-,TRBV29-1,CSVEVLGAGGYSYEQYF,TGCAGCGTTGAAGTTCTTGGGGCGGGTGGTTACTCCTACGAGCAGTACTTC
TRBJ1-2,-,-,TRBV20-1,CSARARVGVDYGYTF,TGCAGTGCTAGGGCCCGGGTGGGGGTGGACTATGGCTACACCTTC
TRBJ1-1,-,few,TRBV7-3,CASSPGGYNTEAFF,TGTGCCAGCAGCCCGGGGGGGTATAACACTGAAGCTTTCTTT